The clone carrying this TCR beta chain has at least ten counts. Its antigen is still unknown. The sample comes from a study of CD8 T cells in ankylosing spondylitis. Study-level findings and limits: Ankylosing spondylitis blood appeared to carry a characteristic TCR beta motif of roughly 8 highly homologous variants. Reportedly, significant enrichment of disease-linked clones occurred in matched ankylosing spondylitis synovial fluid. Before this, some motif variants had been reported in reactive arthritis synovial fluid and blood. CD8+ disease-linked clones were present at relatively low frequencies in blood.

TCRdb ran MiXCR on the 5' RACE reads and lists one entry per CDR3 protein. The repertoire holds tens of thousands of distinct CDR3 sequences, with approximately 3% as singletons. CDR1 is SGDLS, CDR2 YYNGEE, per germline. With V trimmed by 4 bases and J by 7 bases, 9 bases remained unmatched. The CDR3 is 16 residues long. The specimen sequenced was blood, either unsorted or a sorted T cell fraction (not recorded which). The rearrangement uses TRBV9 and TRBJ2-2; 11 bases match TRBD1. The TCR originated in a male donor with ankylosing spondylitis or in good health (not recorded which). The CDR3 sequence is CASSHWTGQGGGELFF. In DNA, the CDR3 is TGTGCCAGCAGCCACTGGACGGGACAGGGGGGCGGGGAGCTGTTTTTT.